One and the same sample provided the 32 T cell receptor beta chains below, sequenced in a study of T cells after yellow fever vaccination. TCRdb passed the 5' RACE reads through MiXCR, listing each CDR3 protein once. Of roughly 63,000 distinct CDR3 sequences listed, 6.5% to 8% are singletons. The material sequenced was CD8+ T cells sorted from PBMCs, taken 15 days after the yellow fever booster vaccination. These receptors were taken from a man under 40 who received the YFV17D yellow fever vaccine.

This clonotype appeared many times. The chain is built from TRBV4-3 and TRBJ2-7; the D gene is possibly TRBD2 (7 bases). This CDR3 has 16 amino acids. Germline lookup yields CDR1 LGHNA and CDR2 YSLEER. The V and J ends lost 3 bases and 3 bases respectively, with 18 bases between them. CDR3 loop: CASSQAAGGRYYEQYF. CDR3 DNA: TGCGCCAGCAGCCAGGCAGCCGGGGGGCGCTACTACGAGCAGTACTTC.

This clonotype was detected ten times or more. The chain links TRBV9 to TRBJ2-1; D call uncertain. V shed 0 bases and J shed 4 bases, with 11 bases lying between them. This CDR3 region has 15 residues. CDR1 is SGDLS, CDR2 YYNGEE, per germline. CDR3 in amino acids: CASSVEDFPYNEQFF. DNA of the CDR3: TGTGCCAGCAGCGTAGAAGATTTTCCGTACAATGAGCAGTTCTTC. Full variable domain (rest looked up from reference TRBV9 and TRBJ2-1): DSGVTQTPKHLITATGQRVTLRCSPRSGDLSVYWYQQSLDQGLQFLIQYYNGEERAKGNILERFSAQQFPDLHSELNLSSLELGDSALYFCASSVEDFPYNEQFFGPGTRLTVL.

This clonotype was found many times. The chain couples TRBV29-1 to TRBJ2-7; D is unclear. CDR3 size: 15 residues. V was trimmed by 1 base and J by 3 bases, leaving 16 bases between them. Per the germline V gene, CDR1 is SQVTM and CDR2 is ANQGSEA. The CDR3 region is CSVEVATQAYYEQYF. CDR3 bases: TGCAGCGTTGAAGTTGCTACCCAGGCCTACTACGAGCAGTACTTC.

Ten or more counts support this clonotype. This chain links TRBV7-7 with TRBJ2-3, with D tentatively TRBD1 (6 bases). Germline CDR1 and CDR2: SSHAT and FNYEAQ (reference sequence). CDR3 length: 13 amino acids. Trimming took off 5 bases at V and 6 bases at J, with 12 bases between the two ends. The CDR3 loop reads CASSQERGDTQYF. The DNA for the CDR3 is TGTGCCAGCAGCCAGGAGAGGGGGGATACGCAGTATTTT.

The sample holds many counts of this clonotype. The chain employs TRBV14 and TRBJ2-1; 8 positions match TRBD2. The CDR3 has 15 residues. V gave up 4 bases and J gave up 4 bases; unmatched junction bases: 6. Germline CDR1 SGHDN, CDR2 FVKESK. The chain's CDR3 is CASSLLAGLYNEQFF. The CDR3 DNA reads as TGTGCCAGCAGCCTTCTAGCGGGTTTGTACAATGAGCAGTTCTTC. Full variable domain (missing parts from reference TRBV14 and TRBJ2-1): EAGVTQFPSHSVIEKGQTVTLRCDPISGHDNLYWYRRVMGKEIKFLLHFVKESKQDESGMPNNRFLAERTGGTYSTLKVQPAELEDSGVYFCASSLLAGLYNEQFFGPGTRLTVL.

This clonotype has a count of ten or more. This rearrangement joins TRBV27 to TRBJ2-4, with TRBD1 matching over 9 bases. The CDR3 extends over 14 amino acids. CDR1 is MNHEY, CDR2 SMNVEV, per germline (reference sequence). The J segment lost 4 bases and the V segment lost 6 bases, leaving 4 bases of the junction unmatched. In DNA, the CDR3 is TGTGCCAGCAGCACCGGGACAGGGAAAAACATTCAGTACTTC. Amino acids: CASSTGTGKNIQYF.

This clonotype was picked up many times. J is TRBJ2-1 and V is TRBV7-2, with 10 bases fitting TRBD2. The CDR3 is 16 amino acids. J was trimmed by 8 bases and V by 7 bases; bases with no gene match: 14. Germline loops: CDR1 SGHTA, CDR2 FQGNSA. CDR3 DNA sequence: TGTGCCAGCACCAGGTTATTAGCGGGAGGAGGGGATGAGCAGTTCTTC. It is translated as CASTRLLAGGGDEQFF.

This clonotype was found many times. The gene calls are TRBV6-4 and TRBJ2-2; TRBD2 agrees at 9 bases. V dropped 5 bases and J dropped 4; count of bases not matched to a gene: 5. The germline CDR1 and CDR2 sequences are MRHNA and SNTAGT. This CDR3 is 15 amino acids long. CDR3 bases: TGTGCCAGCAGTCAGCGGGAGGCCCCCACCGGGGAGCTGTTTTTT. It codes for CASSQREAPTGELFF.

This clonotype occurred many times. The chain has TRBV29-1 and TRBJ2-7; TRBD2 might be the D (5 bases). CDR1 and CDR2 from the germline V gene are SQVTM and ANQGSEA. This CDR3 has 14 amino acids. V lost 4 bases and J 5 bases, leaving 18 bases between the germline ends. As DNA, the CDR3 is TGCAGCGTTGTTAAGGGAGTATATCGGAACGAGCAGTACTTC. Translating it yields CSVVKGVYRNEQYF.

This clonotype was observed at least ten times. The chain links TRBV5-4 to TRBJ2-1; 16 bases map to TRBD2. Trimming cost V 4 bases and J 14 bases; bases outside gene matches: 6. Germline V gives CDR1 SGHNT, CDR2 YYREEE (reference sequence). The CDR3 totals 14 residues. The CDR3 sequence: CASSTGTSGRGKFF. The CDR3 DNA reads TGTGCCAGCAGCACCGGGACTAGCGGGAGGGGGAAGTTCTTC. The whole variable domain, remainder taken from reference TRBV5-4 and TRBJ2-1, is ETGVTQSPTHLIKTRGQQVTLRCSSQSGHNTVSWYQQALGQGPQFIFQYYREEENGRGNFPPRFSGLQFPNYSSELNVNALELDDSALYLCASSTGTSGRGKFFGPGTRLTVL.

There are many counts of this clonotype. The chain links TRBV15 to TRBJ1-1; 12 positions match TRBD1. The CDR3 totals 13 residues. Trimming removed 8 bases from V and 4 bases from J; junction bases left unmatched: 2. From germline, CDR1 is LNHNV and CDR2 YYDKDF (reference sequence). CDR3 loop: CATGGQGATEAFF. CDR3 DNA sequence: TGTGCCACCGGGGGACAGGGGGCCACTGAAGCTTTCTTT.

This clonotype was picked up many times. V is TRBV2 and J is TRBJ2-6, with no clear D. The V end was cut by 2 bases, the J end by 0 bases, with 5 bases between. The CDR3 is 15 residues long. The V gene's germline CDR1 is SNHLY and CDR2 FYNNEI. CDR3 protein: CASSESSSGANVLTF. The CDR3 DNA reads TGTGCCAGCAGTGAATCAAGCTCTGGGGCCAACGTCCTGACTTTC.

Ten or more counts support this clonotype. The chain combines TRBV7-9 with TRBJ1-4; 7 positions match TRBD1. The ends lost 4 bases at V and 8 bases at J; junction bases unmatched: 10. The CDR3 consists of 15 residues. Looked up from germline, CDR1 is SEHNR and CDR2 is FQNEAQ (reference sequence). The CDR3 coding sequence is TGTGCCAGCAGCTCGAGTGACAGGGCGGACGAAAAACTGTTTTTT. As protein: CASSSSDRADEKLFF.

This clonotype has at least ten counts. The CDR3 sequence is CASQAQTGPSYEQYF. CDR3 nucleotide sequence: TGTGCCAGCCAAGCCCAAACAGGGCCTTCCTACGAGCAGTACTTC. V is TRBV28 and J is TRBJ2-7; D perhaps matches TRBD1 (6 bases). This CDR3 has 15 residues. Trimming took 8 bases from V and 1 from J, leaving 18 bases between them. The germline gives CDR1 MDHEN, CDR2 SYDVKM.

At least ten counts were recorded for this clonotype. The chain links TRBV11-2 to TRBJ1-1; perhaps TRBD1 as D (5 bases). V lost 8 bases, J lost 1 base, and 11 bases lay in between. Germline CDR1 SGHAT, CDR2 FQNNGV. This CDR3 has 13 residues. The CDR3 sequence: CASGPGQNTEAFF. CDR3 nucleotides: TGTGCCAGCGGCCCTGGACAGAACACTGAAGCTTTCTTT.

At least ten counts were recorded for this clonotype. The CDR3 loop is CASSLYKPGTGIQETQYF. Written as DNA, the CDR3 is TGTGCCAGCAGCTTATACAAACCCGGGACAGGGATCCAAGAGACCCAGTACTTC. This chain uses TRBV7-8 with TRBJ2-5, with 9 bases that match TRBD1. The trim removed 2 bases at V and 1 base at J, leaving 11 bases unmatched. The germline gives CDR1 SGHVS, CDR2 FQNEAQ. CDR3 length: 18 amino acids.

This clonotype showed up many times. The chain couples TRBV6-6 to TRBJ2-7, with 8 bases identical to TRBD1. Germline-derived CDR1 and CDR2 are MNHNY and SVGAGI (reference sequence). This CDR3 has 12 amino acids. V gave up 3 bases and J gave up 6 bases; unmatched junction bases: 1. The CDR3 DNA is TGTGCCAGCAGTTATGACAGGGGCGAGCAGTACTTC. Its translation is CASSYDRGEQYF.

The sample holds many counts of this clonotype. The junction departs from germline at one end; a sequencing error may be responsible. The rearrangement links TRBV6-1 to TRBJ2-5, with D unclear. CDR1 MNHNS and CDR2 SASEGT come from the germline V gene. The CDR3 is 13 amino acids. The CDR3 DNA follows: TGTGCCAGCAGTGAAGGAGAAAGAGAGGCCCAGTACTTC. Protein sequence: CASSEGEREAQYF.

This clonotype was picked up many times. The CDR3 bases are TGCGCCAGCAGCCAAGTTTCAGGCAATGAGCAGTTCTTC. This translates into CASSQVSGNEQFF. This chain links TRBV4-3 with TRBJ2-1; D remains ambiguous. V gave up 1 base and J gave up 6 bases, with 7 bases separating them. The CDR3 consists of 13 residues. Germline CDR1 LGHNA, CDR2 YSLEER.

Ten or more counts support this clonotype. The chain links TRBV24-1 to TRBJ2-3, with 7 bases matching TRBD1. This CDR3 spans 16 amino acids. The V and J ends lost 4 bases and 2 bases, in that order; junction bases with no gene match: 8. CDR1 and CDR2 (germline): KGHDR, SFDVKD. The CDR3 sequence is CATSEGTATYTDTQYF. The CDR3 bases are TGTGCCACCAGTGAGGGGACAGCCACTTACACAGATACGCAGTATTTT.

The table lists this clonotype with many counts. This sequence joins TRBV6-2 or TRBV6-3 and TRBJ2-2; 10 nucleotides match TRBD2. After removal of 2 bases from V and 4 bases from J, the junction contained 4 bases not matched to a gene. The CDR3 is 16 residues long. Germline CDR1 is MNHEY and CDR2 is SVGEGT. CDR3 amino acids: CASSYTSGKPTGELFF. The DNA for the CDR3 is TGTGCCAGCAGTTACACTAGCGGGAAACCCACCGGGGAGCTGTTTTTT.

This clonotype has more than one count but fewer than ten. This rearrangement joins TRBV29-1 to TRBJ2-2; perhaps TRBD2 as D (6 bases). The V and J ends lost 6 bases and 6 bases respectively, with 17 bases between them. The CDR3 totals 14 residues. Germline V gene lookup returns CDR1 SQVTM and CDR2 ANQGSEA. The CDR3 protein is CSVKPSGEAGELFF. DNA of the CDR3: TGCAGCGTGAAACCCTCGGGAGAGGCCGGGGAGCTGTTTTTT.

As for this clonotype: A much larger clone differs from this one at a single base, so this may be a read error. The chain employs TRBV30 and TRBJ2-2, with a weak D call TRBD2 (5 bases). The CDR3 spans 15 residues. Trimming shortened V by 2 bases and J by 3 bases, and 13 bases separated the two germline ends. Germline V gene sequence: CDR1 GTSNPN, CDR2 SVGIG (reference sequence). In nucleotides, the CDR3 is TGTGCCTGGAGTCGGGGTGAGCAGCACACCGGGGAGCTGTTTTTT. This codes for CAWSRGEQHTGELFF.

The CDR3 loop reads CASSPRQGGQQETQYF. The CDR3 nucleotides read TGTGCCAGCTCACCCCGACAGGGAGGGCAGCAAGAGACCCAGTACTTC. The V gene is TRBV18, the J gene TRBJ2-5; D is tentatively TRBD1 or TRBD2 (7 bases each). V gave up 3 bases and J gave up 2 bases, with 16 bases separating them. The CDR3 consists of 16 residues. Germline loops: CDR1 KGHSH, CDR2 LQKENI.

This clonotype was counted ten times or more. The chain recombines TRBV20-1 with TRBJ2-1; D unclear. The V gene's germline CDR1 is DFQATT and CDR2 SNEGSKA (reference sequence). The CDR3 loop spans 11 amino acids. V was pared by 6 bases and J by 6 bases, with 9 bases between. The chain's CDR3 is CSADNPNEQFF. The CDR3, as DNA: TGCAGTGCCGATAACCCCAATGAGCAGTTCTTC.

Many counts were recorded for this clonotype. The J gene is TRBJ2-7, the V gene TRBV6-1; unclear D gene. The CDR3 consists of 10 residues. V was trimmed by 10 bases and J by 6 bases, leaving 10 bases between them. Germline CDR1 reads MNHNS; CDR2 reads SASEGT. In DNA form, the CDR3 reads TGTGCCACCATGGGCTTCGAGCAGTACTTC. Amino acid sequence: CATMGFEQYF.

This clonotype was counted at least ten times. The gene calls are TRBV3-1 and TRBJ2-7; 8 bases match TRBD1. The V segment lost 0 bases and the J segment 5 bases; nucleotides outside the gene matches: 6. CDR1 LGHDT and CDR2 YNNKEL come from the germline V gene (reference sequence). This CDR3 is built from 15 residues. In DNA, the CDR3 is TGTGCCAGCAGCCAAGAGGCGGACAGGGACCACGAGCAGTACTTC. This translates into CASSQEADRDHEQYF.

In its sample, this clonotype was seen many times. The gene calls are TRBV5-1 and TRBJ2-7, with TRBD2 matching over 15 bases. Losses at the gene ends were 6 bases for V and 7 bases for J; bases not matched to a gene: 5. This CDR3 comprises 14 residues. Germline-derived CDR1 and CDR2 are SGHRS and YFSETQ. CDR3 residues: CASTWTSGRGEQYF. Written as DNA, the CDR3 is TGCGCCAGCACCTGGACTAGCGGGAGGGGAGAGCAGTACTTC. Full variable domain (remainder filled in from reference TRBV5-1 and TRBJ2-7): KAGVTQTPRYLIKTRGQQVTLSCSPISGHRSVSWYQQTPGQGLQFLFEYFSETQRNKGNFPGRFSGRQFSNSRSEMNVSTLELGDSALYLCASTWTSGRGEQYFGPGTRLTVT.

This clonotype showed up many times. The chain is built from TRBV10-2 and TRBJ2-7, with 7 positions matching TRBD2. Germline CDR1 reads WSHSY; CDR2 reads SAAADI. The CDR3 loop spans 14 amino acids. Trimming at V came to 6 bases and at J to 4 bases, leaving 9 bases not matched to a gene. CDR3 protein: CASRPGRVAYEQYF. As DNA, the CDR3 is TGCGCCAGCAGGCCGGGGAGGGTGGCGTACGAGCAGTACTTC.

V usage is TRBV7-8 and J usage is TRBJ2-1; 10 bases align to TRBD2. The CDR3 length is 15 residues. The germline gives CDR1 SGHVS, CDR2 FQNEAQ. Trimming took 5 bases from V and 8 from J; bases not matched to a gene: 9. The CDR3 nucleotides read TGTGCCAGCAGCCAATCTAGCGGGAGCATCCATGAGCAGTTCTTC. Protein: CASSQSSGSIHEQFF.

The chain employs TRBV28 and TRBJ2-1, with a weak D call TRBD1 (6 bases). The CDR3 has 15 amino acids. Trimming cost V 8 bases and J 8 bases, with 22 bases left between them. Germline V gene sequence: CDR1 MDHEN, CDR2 SYDVKM. The CDR3 nucleotides are TGTGCCAGCTGTCCCAGGACAGCCCAGTGGGATGAGCAGTTCTTC. It specifies CASCPRTAQWDEQFF.

This clonotype was observed many times. CDR3 region: CASSPLSGDGNEQFF. CDR3 bases: TGTGCCAGCAGTCCCCTTAGCGGGGATGGGAATGAGCAGTTCTTC. This chain uses TRBV12-3 or TRBV12-4 with TRBJ2-1; TRBD2 matches 8 bases. V gave up 5 bases and J gave up 7 bases; unmatched junction bases: 10. The CDR3 has 15 amino acids.